The sequence of this T cell receptor beta chain was determined in a study of Ad26.COV2.S vaccination and SARS-CoV-2 variants. Study overall: A participant enrolled in the COV1001 Ad26.COV2.S trial arm provided the sample.

A word on this clone: The antigen is undetermined.

Findings and caveats of the study: Participants in the vaccine arm had higher spike-specific TCR breadth; placebo recipients had lower.

This CDR3 has 16 residues. Germline trimming cut 5 bases from V and 4 bases from J; bases unmatched to any gene: 11. In germline, CDR1 is MDHEN, CDR2 SYDVKM. Profiled with immunoSEQ multiplex PCR; TCRdb holds only in-frame clones, not every one. Found here are under 550,000 clones, about nine tenths of them singletons; the top ten hold more than 9%. Treatment of the sample: about 20 received Ad26.COV2.S at low or high dose, single or two shots; five or six received placebo; per-sample allocation not given. Sampling happened 63 days after the first vaccine or placebo injection. The rearrangement links TRBV28 to TRBJ2-3, with 8 bases fitting TRBD2. The source was peripheral blood, collected in a trial of Ad26.COV2.S vaccine versus placebo. The sequence was collected from a person between 18 and 65 years old who received the Ad26.COV2.S COVID-19 vaccine or a placebo. This chain's CDR3 is CASSPPESGSADTQYF. The DNA of the CDR3 is TGTGCCAGCAGTCCCCCGGAGAGCGGGAGCGCAGATACGCAGTATTTT.